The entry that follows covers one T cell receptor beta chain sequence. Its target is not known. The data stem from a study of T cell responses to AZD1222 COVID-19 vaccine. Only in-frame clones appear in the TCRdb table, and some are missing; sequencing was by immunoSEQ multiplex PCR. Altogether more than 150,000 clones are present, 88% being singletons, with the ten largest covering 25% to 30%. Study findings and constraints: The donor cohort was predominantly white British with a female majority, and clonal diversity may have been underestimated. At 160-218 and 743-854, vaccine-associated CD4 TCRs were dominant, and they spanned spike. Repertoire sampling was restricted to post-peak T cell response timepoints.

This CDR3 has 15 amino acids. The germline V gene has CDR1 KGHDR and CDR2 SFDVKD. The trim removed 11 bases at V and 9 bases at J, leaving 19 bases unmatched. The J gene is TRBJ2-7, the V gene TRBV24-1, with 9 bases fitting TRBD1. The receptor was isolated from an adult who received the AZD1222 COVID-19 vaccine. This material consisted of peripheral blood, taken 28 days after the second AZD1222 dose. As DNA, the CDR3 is TGTGCCAGACGATACTGGGACAGGGAACCAATGGGGCAGTACTTC. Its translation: CARRYWDREPMGQYF.